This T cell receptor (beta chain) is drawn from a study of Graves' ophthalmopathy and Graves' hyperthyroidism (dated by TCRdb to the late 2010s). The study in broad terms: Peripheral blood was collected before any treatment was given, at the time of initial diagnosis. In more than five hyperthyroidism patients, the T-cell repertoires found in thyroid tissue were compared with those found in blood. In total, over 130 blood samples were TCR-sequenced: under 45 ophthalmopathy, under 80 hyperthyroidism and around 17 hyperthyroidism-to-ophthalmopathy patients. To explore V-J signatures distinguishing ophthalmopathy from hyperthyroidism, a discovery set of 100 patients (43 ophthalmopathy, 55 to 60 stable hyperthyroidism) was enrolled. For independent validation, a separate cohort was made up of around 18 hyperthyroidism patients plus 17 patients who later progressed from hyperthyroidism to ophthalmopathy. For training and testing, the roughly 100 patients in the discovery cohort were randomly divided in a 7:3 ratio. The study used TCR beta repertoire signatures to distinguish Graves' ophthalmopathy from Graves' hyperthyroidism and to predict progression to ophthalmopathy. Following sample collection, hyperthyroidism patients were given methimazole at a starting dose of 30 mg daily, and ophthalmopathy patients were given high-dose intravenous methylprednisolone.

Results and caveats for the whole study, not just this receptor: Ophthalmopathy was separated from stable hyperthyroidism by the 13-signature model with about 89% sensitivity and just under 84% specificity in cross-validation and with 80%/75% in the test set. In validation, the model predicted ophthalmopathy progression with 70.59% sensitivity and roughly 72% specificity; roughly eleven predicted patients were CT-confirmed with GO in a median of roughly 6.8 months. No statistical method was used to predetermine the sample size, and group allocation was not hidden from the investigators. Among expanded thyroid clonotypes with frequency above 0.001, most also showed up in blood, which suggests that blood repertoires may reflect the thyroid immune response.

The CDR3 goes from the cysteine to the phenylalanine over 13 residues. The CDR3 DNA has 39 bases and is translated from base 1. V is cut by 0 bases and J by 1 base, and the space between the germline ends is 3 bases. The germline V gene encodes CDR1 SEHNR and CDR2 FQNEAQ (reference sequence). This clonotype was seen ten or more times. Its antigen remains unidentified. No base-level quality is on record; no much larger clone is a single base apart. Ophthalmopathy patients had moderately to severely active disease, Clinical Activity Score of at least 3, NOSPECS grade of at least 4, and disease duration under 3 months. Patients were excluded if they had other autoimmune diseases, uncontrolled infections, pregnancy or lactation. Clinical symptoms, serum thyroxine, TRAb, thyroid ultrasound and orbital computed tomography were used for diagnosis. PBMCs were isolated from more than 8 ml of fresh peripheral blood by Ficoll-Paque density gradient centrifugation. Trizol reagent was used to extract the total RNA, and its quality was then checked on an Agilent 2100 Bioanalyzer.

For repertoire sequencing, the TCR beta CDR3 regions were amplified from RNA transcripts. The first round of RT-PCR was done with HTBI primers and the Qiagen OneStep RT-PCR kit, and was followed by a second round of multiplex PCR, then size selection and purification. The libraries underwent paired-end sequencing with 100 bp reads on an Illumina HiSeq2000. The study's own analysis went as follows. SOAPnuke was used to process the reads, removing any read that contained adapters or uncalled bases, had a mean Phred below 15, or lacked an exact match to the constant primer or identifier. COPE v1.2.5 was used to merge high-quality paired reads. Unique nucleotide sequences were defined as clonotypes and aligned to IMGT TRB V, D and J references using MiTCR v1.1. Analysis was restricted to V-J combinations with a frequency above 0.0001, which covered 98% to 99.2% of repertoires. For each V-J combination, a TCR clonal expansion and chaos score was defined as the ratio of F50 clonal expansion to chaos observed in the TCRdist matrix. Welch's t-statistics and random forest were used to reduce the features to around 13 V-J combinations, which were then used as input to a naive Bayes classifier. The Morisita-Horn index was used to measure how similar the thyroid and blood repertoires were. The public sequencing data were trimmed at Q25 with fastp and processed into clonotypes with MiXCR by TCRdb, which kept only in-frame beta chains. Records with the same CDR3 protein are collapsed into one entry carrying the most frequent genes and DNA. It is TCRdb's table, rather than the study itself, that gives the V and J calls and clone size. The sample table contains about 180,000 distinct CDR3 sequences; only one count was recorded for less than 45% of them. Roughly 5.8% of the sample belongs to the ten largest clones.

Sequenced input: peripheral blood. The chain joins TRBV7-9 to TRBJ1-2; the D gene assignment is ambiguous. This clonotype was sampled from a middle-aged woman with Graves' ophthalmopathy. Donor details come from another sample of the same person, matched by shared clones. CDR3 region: CASSLAVNYGYTF. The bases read TGTGCCAGCAGCTTAGCAGTTAACTATGGCTACACCTTC.